This T cell receptor (beta chain) was sequenced in a study of cytomegalovirus exposure and HLA in healthy donors. Study-wide results and caveats: Presence/absence analyses assumed roughly uniform sequencing depth across donors, which may not hold. The authors later linked a missense DCLRE1C variant to TCR beta V- and J-gene trimming.

Trimming removed 8 bases at V and 6 bases at J, with 19 bases between. The CDR3 has 14 amino acids. Germline V gives CDR1 MRHNA, CDR2 SNTAGT. The primer mix had 60 Vbeta and 13 Jbeta primers. TCRdb keeps only in-frame clones here, not all; method: immunoSEQ multiplex PCR. This table holds approximately 88,000 clones, more than 70% found once. Details on this clone: The antigen remains unidentified.

This receptor was identified in a man younger than 30 in good health and CMV-seronegative. The chain couples TRBV6-4 to TRBJ1-2, with D possibly TRBD1 on 5 matching bases. Sequenced material: PBMCs. This CDR3 reads CASSQDRQLHGYTF. The CDR3 DNA is TGTGCCAGCTCCCAGGATAGACAGCTTCATGGCTACACCTTC.